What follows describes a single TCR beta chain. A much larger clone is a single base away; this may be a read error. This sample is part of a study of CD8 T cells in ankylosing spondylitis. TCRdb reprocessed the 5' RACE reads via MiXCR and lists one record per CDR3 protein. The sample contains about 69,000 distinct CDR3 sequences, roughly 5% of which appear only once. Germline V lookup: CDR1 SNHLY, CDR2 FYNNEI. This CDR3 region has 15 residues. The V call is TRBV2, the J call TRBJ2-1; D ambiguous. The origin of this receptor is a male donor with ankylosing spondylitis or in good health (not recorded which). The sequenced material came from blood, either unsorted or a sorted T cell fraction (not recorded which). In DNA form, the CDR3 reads TGTGCCGGCAGTGAAACAGCAAGCTCCTACAATGAGCAGTTCTTC. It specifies CAGSETASSYNEQFF.